Listed here are 20 T cell receptor beta chains from one sample, sequenced in a study of cytomegalovirus exposure and HLA in healthy donors. PCR amplification relied on 60 Vbeta primers (plus 13 Jbeta primers). The table came from immunoSEQ multiplex PCR; TCRdb's copy has only in-frame clones and leaves some out. The sample lists 95,000 to 110,000 clones; about 80% were seen once. The sequencing sample was made of PBMCs. All receptors derive from a woman younger than 30 in good health and CMV-seropositive.

This clone showed up just a few times. V usage is TRBV28 and J usage is TRBJ2-5; D may be TRBD1 (6 bases). Germline values: CDR1 MDHEN, CDR2 SYDVKM. The CDR3 extends over 14 amino acids. The V end lost 3 bases, the J end lost 4 bases, and 12 bases lay between the germline ends. CDR3: CASSLAGGGETQYF. The CDR3 nucleotides read TGTGCCAGCAGTTTGGCTGGGGGCGGAGAGACCCAGTACTTC.

The rearrangement links TRBV19 to TRBJ2-7, with D unclear. Germline V gene data show CDR1 as LNHDA and CDR2 as SQIVND (reference sequence). CDR3 length: 14 amino acids. Trimming shortened V by 5 bases and J by 2 bases, and 13 bases separated the two germline ends. This CDR3 is CASSGPSSAYEQYF. The CDR3 bases are TGTGCCAGTAGTGGTCCGTCCTCAGCCTACGAGCAGTACTTC. Looking up the rest from reference TRBV19 and TRBJ2-7 gives the full variable domain: DGGITQSPKYLFRKEGQNVTLSCEQNLNHDAMYWYRQDPGQGLRLIYYSQIVNDFQKGDIAEGYSVSREKKESFPLTVTSAQKNPTAFYLCASSGPSSAYEQYFGPGTRLTVT.

V and J are TRBV30 and TRBJ2-5; 10 positions agree with TRBD2. Looked up from germline, CDR1 is GTSNPN and CDR2 is SVGIG (reference sequence). V was pared by 3 bases and J by 1 base, with 2 bases of the junction left unmatched. The CDR3 is made up of 14 amino acids. Written as DNA, the CDR3 is TGTGCCTGGAGCGGGACTAGCGTCCAAGAGACCCAGTACTTC. It is translated as CAWSGTSVQETQYF.

The rearrangement links TRBV7-9 to TRBJ2-7; TRBD2 might be the D (5 bases). CDR3 length: 15 amino acids. The germline V gene encodes CDR1 SEHNR and CDR2 FQNEAQ (reference sequence). Between the trimmed V and J ends, which lost 1 base and 2 bases, there was a span of 12 bases. CDR3 DNA: TGTGCCAGCAGCTTAGGACGGACGGGGACCTACGAGCAGTACTTC. Its translation is CASSLGRTGTYEQYF.

The chain links TRBV13 to TRBJ2-6; D is unclear. This CDR3 has 15 residues. V was clipped by 6 bases and J by 2 bases, with 11 bases between them. Germline V gives CDR1 PRHDT, CDR2 FYEKMQ (reference sequence). CDR3 sequence reads: CASRRTFPGANVLTF. The CDR3 DNA follows: TGTGCCAGCAGACGAACTTTCCCTGGGGCCAACGTCCTGACTTTC.

This sequence joins TRBV13 and TRBJ2-2; TRBD1 is a possible D gene (6 bases). The CDR3 is 14 amino acids. V was trimmed by 5 bases and J by 3 bases, leaving 10 bases between them. Germline V gene lookup returns CDR1 PRHDT and CDR2 FYEKMQ (reference sequence). CDR3 DNA: TGTGCCAGCAGCCTGGGGGCGCACACCGGGGAGCTGTTTTTT. This gives the protein CASSLGAHTGELFF.

The chain employs TRBV4-1 and TRBJ1-1; D gene ambiguous. CDR3 size: 16 residues. V lost 0 bases, J lost 0 bases, and 11 bases lay in between. CDR1 is MGHRA, CDR2 YSYEKL, per germline. Written as DNA, the CDR3 is TGCGCCAGCAGCCAAGAAAGTGGCAGAATGAACACTGAAGCTTTCTTT. Protein product: CASSQESGRMNTEAFF.

The J gene is TRBJ1-1, the V gene TRBV28, with TRBD1 matching 7 bases. Germline loops: CDR1 MDHEN, CDR2 SYDVKM. CDR3 length: 15 amino acids. V lost 3 bases to trimming and J lost 0 bases; unmatched junction nucleotides: 4. The CDR3 spells CASSFPDRVNTEAFF. CDR3 DNA: TGTGCCAGCAGTTTCCCCGACAGGGTGAACACTGAAGCTTTCTTT.

The chain recombines TRBV19 with TRBJ1-5; D unresolved. Per germline, CDR1 LNHDA and CDR2 SQIVND (reference sequence). There are 13 residues in the CDR3. The V end lost 0 bases, the J end lost 6 bases, and 6 bases lay between the germline ends. The CDR3 here is CASSIDRGQPQHF. CDR3 sequence (DNA): TGTGCCAGTAGTATAGATCGGGGTCAGCCCCAGCATTTT.

This clone showed up just a few times. This chain joins TRBV7-8 and TRBJ2-1, with 13 bases fitting TRBD2. V shed 0 bases and J 5 bases; nucleotides not matched to a gene: 13. This CDR3 region has 20 residues. The germline CDR1 and CDR2 sequences are SGHVS and FQNEAQ. The CDR3 reads CASSLAAGGLGLAGDNEQFF. As DNA, the CDR3 is TGTGCCAGCAGCTTAGCTGCCGGGGGGCTAGGACTAGCGGGGGACAATGAGCAGTTCTTC.

As DNA, the CDR3 is TGTGCCAGCAGCCCACAGTCAGACTACGAGCAGTACTTC. Translated, it gives CASSPQSDYEQYF. The V gene is TRBV5-4, the J gene TRBJ2-7; D gene unclear. Germline V gene data show CDR1 as SGHNT and CDR2 as YYREEE (reference sequence). Trimming removed 4 bases from V and 3 bases from J, with 11 bases in between. CDR3 length equals 13 residues.

V and J are TRBV18 and TRBJ1-1, with D maybe TRBD1 (5 bases). The V end lost 4 bases, the J end lost 2 bases, and 14 bases lay between the germline ends. The CDR3 length is 15 residues. Per the germline V gene, CDR1 is KGHSH and CDR2 is LQKENI. The CDR3 DNA follows: TGTGCCAGCTCACTACTTGACGGGGGAAACACTGAAGCTTTCTTT. It codes for CASSLLDGGNTEAFF. The whole variable domain, remainder taken from reference TRBV18 and TRBJ1-1, is NAGVMQNPRHLVRRRGQEARLRCSPMKGHSHVYWYRQLPEEGLKFMVYLQKENIIDESGMPKERFSAEFPKEGPSILRIQQVVRGDSAAYFCASSLLDGGNTEAFFGQGTRLTVV.

In this sample, this clone turned up a few times. This chain uses TRBV7-9 with TRBJ2-1, with 11 nucleotides matching TRBD2. The CDR3 extends over 12 amino acids. V dropped 5 bases and J dropped 13; count of bases not matched to a gene: 4. In germline, CDR1 is SEHNR, CDR2 FQNEAQ (reference sequence). CDR3 bases: TGTGCCAGCAGCAAAGGGACTAGCGGACAGTTCTTC. As protein: CASSKGTSGQFF.

The V and J genes are TRBV5-1 and TRBJ2-7, with D maybe TRBD1 (6 bases). The germline CDR1 and CDR2 sequences are SGHRS and YFSETQ. There are 14 residues in the CDR3. Trimming took 8 bases from V and 3 from J, leaving 18 bases between them. The CDR3 region is CASSPGQTVYEQYF. In DNA form, the CDR3 reads TGCGCCAGTAGCCCGGGACAAACCGTCTACGAGCAGTACTTC.

The chain uses TRBV23-1 and TRBJ1-5; a weak D match, TRBD1 (6 bases). TRBV23-1 is treated as an ORF (open reading frame) with a function not yet certain. The V and J ends lost 6 bases and 2 bases respectively, with 20 bases between them. CDR3 length equals 17 residues. CDR3 sequence: CASRLRGTGEGNQPQHF. CDR3 sequence (DNA): TGCGCCAGCAGACTCAGGGGCACCGGAGAGGGCAATCAGCCCCAGCATTTT.

The V gene is TRBV7-8, the J gene TRBJ2-1, with 13 bases lining up with TRBD2. CDR1 and CDR2 (germline): SGHVS, FQNEAQ. CDR3 length equals 19 residues. With 4 bases clipped from V and 0 bases from J, the junction kept 9 bases outside the gene matches. DNA for the CDR3: TGTGCCAGCAGCTCGGGACTAGCGGGATTCCAGAGCTCCTACAATGAGCAGTTCTTC. It specifies CASSSGLAGFQSSYNEQFF.

The chain carries TRBV27 and TRBJ2-7; D remains unclear. Trimming took 3 bases from V and 0 from J, leaving 9 bases between them. Germline V gene sequence: CDR1 MNHEY, CDR2 SMNVEV (reference sequence). This CDR3 region has 14 residues. The chain's CDR3 is CASSFSGRSYEQYF. CDR3 nucleotide sequence: TGTGCCAGCAGTTTTTCGGGTCGCTCCTACGAGCAGTACTTC.

The J gene is TRBJ1-1, the V gene TRBV5-8, with D perhaps matching TRBD1 (5 bases). Per the germline V gene, CDR1 is SGHTS and CDR2 is YDEGEE. Deletions cut 3 bases from V and 6 bases from J, with 12 bases between. The CDR3 sequence is 13 residues long. The CDR3 DNA is TGTGCCAGCAGCTCGGACACCATCGCTGAAGCTTTCTTT. Translating gives CASSSDTIAEAFF.

The V and J genes are TRBV5-6 and TRBJ2-5; D possibly corresponds to TRBD2 (6 bases). This CDR3 contains 14 residues. The germline gives CDR1 SGHDT, CDR2 YYEEEE. V lost 2 bases and J lost 4, with 12 bases in between. CDR3 residues: CASSFTGVGETQYF. The CDR3 DNA sequence: TGTGCCAGCAGCTTCACGGGAGTAGGAGAGACCCAGTACTTC. Based on the CDR3 plus reference TRBV5-6 and TRBJ2-5, the full variable domain is DAGVTQSPTHLIKTRGQQVTLRCSPKSGHDTVSWYQQALGQGPQFIFQYYEEEERQRGNFPDRFSGHQFPNYSSELNVNALLLGDSALYLCASSFTGVGETQYFGPGTRLLVL.

The CDR3 DNA sequence: TGTGCCAGCAGTGAAACGTGGAGTCCCACAACCTTCTATGGCTACACCTTC. This gives the protein CASSETWSPTTFYGYTF. The genes are TRBV6-1 and TRBJ1-2; D ambiguous. Looked up from germline, CDR1 is MNHNS and CDR2 is SASEGT. The CDR3 loop spans 17 amino acids. Trimming pared 2 bases from V and 4 bases from J, leaving 20 bases between.